Below are 12 T cell receptor beta chains sequenced from a single sample in a study of cytomegalovirus exposure and HLA in healthy donors. PCR employed 60 Vbeta and 13 Jbeta primers. The table came from immunoSEQ multiplex PCR; TCRdb's copy has only in-frame clones and leaves some out. The profile shows 200,000 to 250,000 clones, 70% to 80% of them singletons. Sequenced input: PBMCs. The receptors here all came from a woman aged 55 to 70 in good health and CMV-seropositive.

This chain links TRBV7-8 with TRBJ2-5, with D perhaps matching TRBD1 (6 bases). The CDR3 totals 13 residues. Trimming took 5 bases from V and 2 from J, leaving 9 bases between them. CDR1 and CDR2 from the germline V gene are SGHVS and FQNEAQ. CDR3 nucleotide sequence: TGTGCCAGCAGCCCAGACAGGCAAGAGACCCAGTACTTC. Translated: CASSPDRQETQYF.

Written as DNA, the CDR3 is TGCGCCAGCAGCTTGGGGGGGACAGGGGGAGAGACCCAGTACTTC. It yields the protein CASSLGGTGGETQYF. The chain joins TRBV5-1 to TRBJ2-5, with 11 bases identical to TRBD1. The germline V gene encodes CDR1 SGHRS and CDR2 YFSETQ. Losses at the gene ends were 0 bases for V and 4 bases for J; bases not matched to a gene: 2. The CDR3 has 15 amino acids.

The V and J genes are TRBV11-3 and TRBJ2-1; 8 positions agree with TRBD1. Germline trimming cut 1 base from V and 8 bases from J; bases unmatched to any gene: 4. The CDR3 sequence is 14 residues long. The V gene's germline CDR1 is SGHNT and CDR2 YENEEA. CDR3 residues: CASSLGQGYDEQFF. The CDR3 bases are TGTGCCAGCAGCTTAGGACAGGGGTACGATGAGCAGTTCTTC. Combining the CDR3 with reference TRBV11-3 and TRBJ2-1 gives the whole variable domain EAGVVQSPRYKIIEKKQPVAFWCNPISGHNTLYWYLQNLGQGPELLIRYENEEAVDDSQLPKDRFSAERLKGVDSTLKIQPAELGDSAVYLCASSLGQGYDEQFFGPGTRLTVL.

The chain has TRBV5-4 and TRBJ1-1; 8 nucleotides match TRBD1. Germline CDR1 SGHNT, CDR2 YYREEE (reference sequence). CDR3 size: 13 residues. Unmatched junction bases numbered 4, after V lost 4 bases and J lost 5 bases. The DNA for the CDR3 is TGTGCCAGCAGCACGTACAGGGGGACTGAAGCTTTCTTT. This encodes CASSTYRGTEAFF.

This rearrangement joins TRBV27 to TRBJ2-3; TRBD2 might be the D (6 bases). The ends were cut back, 4 bases at V and 0 bases at J, with 11 bases in the middle. Looked up from germline, CDR1 is MNHEY and CDR2 is SMNVEV (reference sequence). The CDR3 has 15 residues. CDR3 residues: CASSSPSGSTDTQYF. CDR3 sequence (DNA): TGTGCCAGCAGTTCACCCAGCGGGAGCACAGATACGCAGTATTTT.

This chain connects TRBV28 to TRBJ1-5; D is unresolved. The CDR3 length is 15 residues. CDR1 and CDR2 from the germline V gene are MDHEN and SYDVKM. Trimming cost V 7 bases and J 0 bases, with 13 bases left between them. The CDR3 region is CASTLGGYSNQPQHF. CDR3 DNA: TGTGCCAGCACCCTGGGAGGGTATAGCAATCAGCCCCAGCATTTT.

The CDR3 DNA reads TGTGCCAGCAGCCGAGGGGACAGGGCTGGAAACACCATATATTTT. Translation: CASSRGDRAGNTIYF. The chain uses TRBV11-3 and TRBJ1-3; 9 bases are shared with TRBD1. The CDR3 spans 15 residues. Trimming at V came to 5 bases and at J to 2 bases, leaving 4 bases not matched to a gene. Germline CDR1 and CDR2: SGHNT and YENEEA.

V gene TRBV19 combines with J gene TRBJ1-2; a weak D match, TRBD1 (6 bases). The CDR3 totals 14 residues. Per the germline V gene, CDR1 is LNHDA and CDR2 is SQIVND (reference sequence). V dropped 5 bases and J dropped 4 bases, with 14 bases sitting between them. CDR3 nucleotides: TGTGCCAGTAGTGCACAGGGACGCGGCTATGGCTACACCTTC. This translates into CASSAQGRGYGYTF.

This chain uses TRBV5-8 with TRBJ1-2; D uncertain. Trimming cost V 4 bases and J 4 bases, with 11 bases left between them. Germline CDR1 is SGHTS and CDR2 is YDEGEE. This CDR3 has 13 residues. CDR3 loop: CASSRGVGYGYTF. CDR3 nucleotide sequence: TGTGCCAGCAGCCGAGGTGTGGGCTATGGCTACACCTTC.

The chain employs TRBV11-1 and TRBJ2-7, with unresolved D. From germline, CDR1 is SGHAT and CDR2 FQDESV (reference sequence). V lost 1 base, J lost 0 bases, and 10 bases lay in between. This CDR3 is 15 amino acids long. This CDR3 reads CASSLERSPSYEQYF. DNA of the CDR3: TGTGCCAGCAGCTTAGAACGGTCCCCCTCCTACGAGCAGTACTTC.

This clone was seen a single time. The V call is TRBV28, the J call TRBJ2-3; the D gene is possibly TRBD1 (8 bases). The germline V and J ends were trimmed by 2 bases and 5 bases, with 14 bases remaining between them. The CDR3 spans 15 residues. CDR1 is MDHEN and CDR2 is SYDVKM in the germline V gene. The DNA of the CDR3 is TGTGCCAGCAGTTTACCAGGGGGCGGGGGAGATACGCAGTATTTT. This translates into CASSLPGGGGDTQYF. Complete variable domain (other parts from reference TRBV28 and TRBJ2-3): DVKVTQSSRYLVKRTGEKVFLECVQDMDHENMFWYRQDPGLGLRLIYFSYDVKMKEKGDIPEGYSVSREKKERFSLILESASTNQTSMYLCASSLPGGGGDTQYFGPGTRLTVL.

The chain is built from TRBV5-1 and TRBJ2-5; no clear D. Germline CDR1 SGHRS, CDR2 YFSETQ. This CDR3 is 13 amino acids long. V lost 3 bases, J lost 0 bases, and 6 bases lay in between. The CDR3 loop is CASSSEYQETQYF. In nucleotides, the CDR3 is TGCGCCAGCAGCTCCGAGTACCAAGAGACCCAGTACTTC.